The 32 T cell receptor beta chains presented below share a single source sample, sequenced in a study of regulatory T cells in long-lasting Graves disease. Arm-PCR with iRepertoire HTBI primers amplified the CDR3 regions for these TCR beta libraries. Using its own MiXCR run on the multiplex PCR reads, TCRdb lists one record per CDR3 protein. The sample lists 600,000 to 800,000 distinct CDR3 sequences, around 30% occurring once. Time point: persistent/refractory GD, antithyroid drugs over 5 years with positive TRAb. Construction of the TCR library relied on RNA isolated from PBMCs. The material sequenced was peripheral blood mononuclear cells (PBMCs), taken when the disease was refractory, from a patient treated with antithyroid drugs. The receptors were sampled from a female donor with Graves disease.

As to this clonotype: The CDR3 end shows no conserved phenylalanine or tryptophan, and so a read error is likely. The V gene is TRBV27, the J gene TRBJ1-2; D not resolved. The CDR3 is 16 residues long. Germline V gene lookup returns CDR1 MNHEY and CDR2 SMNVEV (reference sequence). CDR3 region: CASSSSMGRFSYVYTL. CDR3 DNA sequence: TGTGCCAGCAGTTCCAGTATGGGCCGCTTTAGCTATGTCTACACCCTC.

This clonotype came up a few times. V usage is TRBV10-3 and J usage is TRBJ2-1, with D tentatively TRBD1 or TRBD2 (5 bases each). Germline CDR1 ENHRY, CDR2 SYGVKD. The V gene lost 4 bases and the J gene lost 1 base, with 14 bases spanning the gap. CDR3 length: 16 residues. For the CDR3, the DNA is TGTGCCATCAGTGGGGACGCCGGAGCTTCCTACAATGAGCAGTTCTTC. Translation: CAISGDAGASYNEQFF.

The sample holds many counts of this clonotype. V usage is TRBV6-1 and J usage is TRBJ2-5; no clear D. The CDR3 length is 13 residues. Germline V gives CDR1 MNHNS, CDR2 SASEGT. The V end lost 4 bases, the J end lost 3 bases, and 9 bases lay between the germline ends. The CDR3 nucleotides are TGTGCCAGCAGTGTGGCTTATGAAGAGACCCAGTACTTC. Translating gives CASSVAYEETQYF.

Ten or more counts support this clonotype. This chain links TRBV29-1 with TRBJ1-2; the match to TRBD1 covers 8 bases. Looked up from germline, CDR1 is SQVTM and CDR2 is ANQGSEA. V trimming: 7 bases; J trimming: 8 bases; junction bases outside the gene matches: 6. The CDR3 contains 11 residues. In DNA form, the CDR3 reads TGCAGCGCCCAAGGGACAGGAGGCTACACCTTC. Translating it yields CSAQGTGGYTF.

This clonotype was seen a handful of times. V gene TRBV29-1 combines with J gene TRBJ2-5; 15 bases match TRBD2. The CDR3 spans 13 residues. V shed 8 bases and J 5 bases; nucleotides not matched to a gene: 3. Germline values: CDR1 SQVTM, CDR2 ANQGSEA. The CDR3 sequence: CSTGLAGGETQYF. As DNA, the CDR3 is TGCAGCACCGGACTAGCGGGAGGGGAGACCCAGTACTTC.

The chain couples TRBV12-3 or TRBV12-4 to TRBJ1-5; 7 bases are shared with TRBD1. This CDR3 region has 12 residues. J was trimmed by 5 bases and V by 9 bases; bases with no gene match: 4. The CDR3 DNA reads TGTGCCAGTCAGACAGGGTATCAGCCCCAGCATTTT. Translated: CASQTGYQPQHF.

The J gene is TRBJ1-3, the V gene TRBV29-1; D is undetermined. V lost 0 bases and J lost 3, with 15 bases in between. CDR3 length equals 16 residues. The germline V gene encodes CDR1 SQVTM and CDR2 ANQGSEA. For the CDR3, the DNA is TGCAGCGTTGAAGATAGGGATAGGGTCTTTGGAAACACCATATATTTT. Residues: CSVEDRDRVFGNTIYF.

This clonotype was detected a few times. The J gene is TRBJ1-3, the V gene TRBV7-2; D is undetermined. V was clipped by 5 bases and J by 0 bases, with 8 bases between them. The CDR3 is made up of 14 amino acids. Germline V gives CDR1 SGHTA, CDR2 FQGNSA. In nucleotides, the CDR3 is TGTGCCAGCAGCAGAGAACCCTCTGGAAACACCATATATTTT. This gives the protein CASSREPSGNTIYF. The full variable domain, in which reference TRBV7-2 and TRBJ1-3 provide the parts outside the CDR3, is GAGVSQSPSNKVTEKGKDVELRCDPISGHTALYWYRQSLGQGLEFLIYFQGNSAPDKSGLPSDRFSAERTGGSVSTLTIQRTQQEDSAVYLCASSREPSGNTIYFGEGSWLTVV.

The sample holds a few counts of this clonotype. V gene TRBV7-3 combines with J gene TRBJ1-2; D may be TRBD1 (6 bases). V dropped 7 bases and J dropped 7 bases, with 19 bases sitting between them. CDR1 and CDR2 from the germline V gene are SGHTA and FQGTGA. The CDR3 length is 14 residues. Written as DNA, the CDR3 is TGTGCCAGCACCGACTCCGGAAACAGGGCTGGCTACACCTTC. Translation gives CASTDSGNRAGYTF.

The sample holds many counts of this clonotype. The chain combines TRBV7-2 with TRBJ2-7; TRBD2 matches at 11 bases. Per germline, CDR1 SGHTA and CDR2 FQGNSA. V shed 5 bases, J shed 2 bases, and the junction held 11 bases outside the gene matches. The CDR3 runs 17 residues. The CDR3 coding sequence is TGTGCCAGCAGCGTCCGACGGGGACTAGCGGAGACCTACGAGCAGTACTTC. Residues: CASSVRRGLAETYEQYF.

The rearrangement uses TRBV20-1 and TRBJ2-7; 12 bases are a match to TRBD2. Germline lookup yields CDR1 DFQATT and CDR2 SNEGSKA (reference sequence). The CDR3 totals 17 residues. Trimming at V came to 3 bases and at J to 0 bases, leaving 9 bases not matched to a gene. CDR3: CSASAPRTSGTSYEQYF. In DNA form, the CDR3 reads TGCAGTGCTAGCGCACCAAGGACTAGCGGGACCTCCTACGAGCAGTACTTC.

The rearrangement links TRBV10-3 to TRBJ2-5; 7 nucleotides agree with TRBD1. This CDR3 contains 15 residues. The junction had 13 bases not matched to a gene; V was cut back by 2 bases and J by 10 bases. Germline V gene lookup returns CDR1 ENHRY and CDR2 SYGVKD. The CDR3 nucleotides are TGTGCCATCAGTGAGGGACAGGATACAAGAGATGACCAGTACTTC. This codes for CAISEGQDTRDDQYF.

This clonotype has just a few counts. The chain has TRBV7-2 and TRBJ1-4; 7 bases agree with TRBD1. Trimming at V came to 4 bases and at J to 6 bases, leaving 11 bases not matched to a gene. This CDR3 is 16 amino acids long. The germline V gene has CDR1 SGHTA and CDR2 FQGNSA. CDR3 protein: CASSSPSEGAYEKLFF. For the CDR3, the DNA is TGTGCCAGCAGCTCCCCTTCGGAGGGGGCGTATGAAAAACTGTTTTTT.

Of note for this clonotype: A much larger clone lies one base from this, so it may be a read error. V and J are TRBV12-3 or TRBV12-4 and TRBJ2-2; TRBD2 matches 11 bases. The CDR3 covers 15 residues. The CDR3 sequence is CASSLRTSGPGELLF. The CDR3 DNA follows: TGTGCCAGCAGTTTACGGACTAGCGGGCCCGGGGAGCTGCTTTTT.

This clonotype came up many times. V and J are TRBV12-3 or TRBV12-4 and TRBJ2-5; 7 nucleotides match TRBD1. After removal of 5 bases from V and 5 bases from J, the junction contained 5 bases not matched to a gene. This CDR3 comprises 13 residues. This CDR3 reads CASSPGTVETQYF. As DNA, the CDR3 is TGTGCCAGCAGTCCCGGGACAGTGGAGACCCAGTACTTC.

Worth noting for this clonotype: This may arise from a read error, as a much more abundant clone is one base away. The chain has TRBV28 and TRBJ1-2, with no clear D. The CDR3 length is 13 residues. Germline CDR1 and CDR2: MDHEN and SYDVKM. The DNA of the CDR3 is TGTGCCTGCAGTTTATTAGACCCCTATGGCTACACCTTC. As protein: CACSLLDPYGYTF.

The CDR3: CASSWARGRGQPQHF. The DNA for the CDR3 is TGTGCCAGCAGTTGGGCCAGGGGGAGAGGTCAGCCCCAGCATTTT. V is TRBV12-3 or TRBV12-4 and J is TRBJ1-5, with 7 bases lining up with TRBD1. V shed 4 bases, J shed 6 bases, and the junction held 9 bases outside the gene matches. This CDR3 is 15 amino acids long.

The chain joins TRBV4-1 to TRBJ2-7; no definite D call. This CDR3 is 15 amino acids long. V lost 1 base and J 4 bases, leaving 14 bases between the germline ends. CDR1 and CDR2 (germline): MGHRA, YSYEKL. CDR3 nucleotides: TGCGCCAGCAGCCAAGTGTGGCCAGGTTTGTACGAGCAGTACTTC. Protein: CASSQVWPGLYEQYF.

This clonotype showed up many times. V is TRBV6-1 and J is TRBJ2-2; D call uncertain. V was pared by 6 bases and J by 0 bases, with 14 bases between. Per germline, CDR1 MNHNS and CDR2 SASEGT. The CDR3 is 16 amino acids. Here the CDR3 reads CASRALGVSNTGELFF. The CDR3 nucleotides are TGTGCCAGCAGAGCACTTGGCGTATCGAACACCGGGGAGCTGTTTTTT.

The chain's CDR3 is CSVETALGGYTF. CDR3 DNA: TGCAGCGTTGAAACAGCCCTGGGAGGCTACACCTTC. The chain employs TRBV29-1 and TRBJ1-2; D call uncertain. V gave up 2 bases and J gave up 8 bases, with 12 bases separating them. Germline values: CDR1 SQVTM, CDR2 ANQGSEA. The CDR3 covers 12 residues.

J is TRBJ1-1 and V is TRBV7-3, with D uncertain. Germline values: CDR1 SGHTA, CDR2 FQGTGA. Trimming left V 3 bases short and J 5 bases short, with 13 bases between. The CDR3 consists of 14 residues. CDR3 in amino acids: CASSLGEPSTEAFF. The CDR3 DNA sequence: TGTGCCAGCAGCTTGGGCGAACCGAGTACTGAAGCTTTCTTT.

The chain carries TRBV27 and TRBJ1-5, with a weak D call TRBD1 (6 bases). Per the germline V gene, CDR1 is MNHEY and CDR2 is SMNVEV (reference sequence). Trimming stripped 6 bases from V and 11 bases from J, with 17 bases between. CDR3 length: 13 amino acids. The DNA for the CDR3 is TGTGCCAGCAGCCCTACAGGGTCAAGGACCCAGCATTTT. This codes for CASSPTGSRTQHF.

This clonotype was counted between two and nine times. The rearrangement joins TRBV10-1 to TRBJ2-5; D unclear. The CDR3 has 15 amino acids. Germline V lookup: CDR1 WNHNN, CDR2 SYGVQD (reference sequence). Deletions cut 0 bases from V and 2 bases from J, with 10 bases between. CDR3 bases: TGCGCCAGCAGTGAGTCATGGGTTCTGCAAGAGACCCAGTACTTC. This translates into CASSESWVLQETQYF.

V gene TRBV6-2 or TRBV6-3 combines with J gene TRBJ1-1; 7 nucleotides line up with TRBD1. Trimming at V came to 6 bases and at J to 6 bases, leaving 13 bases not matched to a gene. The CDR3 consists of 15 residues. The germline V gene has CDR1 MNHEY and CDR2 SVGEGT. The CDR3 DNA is TGTGCCAGCAGCTCACAGGGGTCGAGTATTTCTGAAGCTTTCTTT. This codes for CASSSQGSSISEAFF.

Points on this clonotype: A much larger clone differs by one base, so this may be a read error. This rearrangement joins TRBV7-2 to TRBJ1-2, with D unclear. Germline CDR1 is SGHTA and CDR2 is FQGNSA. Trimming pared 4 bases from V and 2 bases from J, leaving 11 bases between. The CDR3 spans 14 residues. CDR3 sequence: CASSSSSGNYGYTF. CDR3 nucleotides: TGTGCCAGCAGCTCATCCTCGGGAAACTATGGCTACACCTTC.

CDR3 sequence reads: CASSLVGRGNTIYF. For the CDR3, the DNA is TGTGCCAGCAGCTTGGTAGGGAGAGGAAACACCATATATTTT. The chain joins TRBV5-8 to TRBJ1-3; D not certain. V lost 0 bases, J lost 4 bases, and 8 bases lay in between. CDR3 size: 14 residues. CDR1 is SGHTS, CDR2 YDEGEE, per germline.

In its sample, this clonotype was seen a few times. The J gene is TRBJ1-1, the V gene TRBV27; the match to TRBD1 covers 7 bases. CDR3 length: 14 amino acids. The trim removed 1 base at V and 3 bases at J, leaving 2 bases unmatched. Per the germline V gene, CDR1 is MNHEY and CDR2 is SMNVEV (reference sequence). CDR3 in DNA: TGTGCCAGCAGTTTATACAGGGGATACACTGAAGCTTTCTTT. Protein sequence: CASSLYRGYTEAFF.

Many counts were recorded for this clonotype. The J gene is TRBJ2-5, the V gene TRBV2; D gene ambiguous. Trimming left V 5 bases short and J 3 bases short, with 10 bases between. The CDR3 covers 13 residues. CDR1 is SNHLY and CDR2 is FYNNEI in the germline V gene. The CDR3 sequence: CASSRLREETQYF. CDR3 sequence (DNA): TGTGCCAGCAGTAGATTAAGGGAAGAGACCCAGTACTTC.

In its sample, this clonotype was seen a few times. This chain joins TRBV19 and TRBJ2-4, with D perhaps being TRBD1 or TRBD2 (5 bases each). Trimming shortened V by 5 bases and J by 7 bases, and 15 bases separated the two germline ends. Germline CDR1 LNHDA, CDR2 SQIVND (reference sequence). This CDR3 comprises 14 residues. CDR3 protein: CASSPPGGVNIQYF. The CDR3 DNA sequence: TGTGCCAGTAGTCCCCCTGGGGGTGTTAACATTCAGTACTTC.

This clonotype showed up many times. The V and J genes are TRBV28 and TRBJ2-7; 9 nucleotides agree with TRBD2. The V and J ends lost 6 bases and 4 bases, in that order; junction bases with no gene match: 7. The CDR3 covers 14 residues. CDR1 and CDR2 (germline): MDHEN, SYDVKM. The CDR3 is CASRSTSGTYEQYF. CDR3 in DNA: TGTGCCAGCAGGTCGACTAGCGGAACATACGAGCAGTACTTC.

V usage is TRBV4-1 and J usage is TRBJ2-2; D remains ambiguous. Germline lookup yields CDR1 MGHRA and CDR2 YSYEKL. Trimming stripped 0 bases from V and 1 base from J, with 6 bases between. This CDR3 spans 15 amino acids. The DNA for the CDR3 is TGCGCCAGCAGCCAAGACTATCAGAACACCGGGGAGCTGTTTTTT. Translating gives CASSQDYQNTGELFF.

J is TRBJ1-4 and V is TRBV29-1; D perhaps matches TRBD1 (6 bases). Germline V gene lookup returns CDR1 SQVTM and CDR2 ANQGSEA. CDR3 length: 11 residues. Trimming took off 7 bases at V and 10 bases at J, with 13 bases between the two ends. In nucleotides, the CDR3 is TGCAGCGGGCACAGGGCGGGAAAACTGTTTTTT. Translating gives CSGHRAGKLFF.